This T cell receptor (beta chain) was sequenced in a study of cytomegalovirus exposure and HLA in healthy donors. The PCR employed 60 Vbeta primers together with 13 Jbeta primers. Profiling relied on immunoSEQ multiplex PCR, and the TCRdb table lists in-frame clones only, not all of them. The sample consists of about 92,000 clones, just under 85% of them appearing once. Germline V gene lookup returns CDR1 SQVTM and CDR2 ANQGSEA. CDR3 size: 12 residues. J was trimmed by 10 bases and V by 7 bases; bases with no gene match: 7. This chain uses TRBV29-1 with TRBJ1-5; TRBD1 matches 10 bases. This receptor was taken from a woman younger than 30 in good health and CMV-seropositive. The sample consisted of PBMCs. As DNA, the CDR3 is TGCAGCGCAGCGACAGGGGGCGAACCCCAGCATTTT. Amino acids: CSAATGGEPQHF.